The rows below give T cell receptor beta chains drawn from one sample of a study of PD-1 blockade in classical Hodgkin lymphoma. Method: immunoSEQ multiplex PCR; TCRdb's copy keeps in-frame clones and lacks some. The sample lists 57,000 or so clones; around 90% were seen once. The source was peripheral blood mononuclear cells (PBMCs), collected before the fourth cycle of nivolumab. These receptor sequences come from a human donor with classical Hodgkin lymphoma. The CDR3 runs from the conserved cysteine through the conserved F or W. The D gene is left open where the match is weak. The size entry is marked missing in some rows and otherwise reads once, few, many or a size class.

clone_size j_call v_call d_call cdr3_nt cdr3_aa
once TRBJ2-2 TRBV9 NA TGTGCCAGCAGCGTCGCCGGTACCGGGGAGCTGTTTTTT CASSVAGTGELFF
NA TRBJ1-2 TRBV6-5 NA TGTGCCAGCAGTTACTTGGGCGGCTACACCTTC CASSYLGGYTF
NA TRBJ1-3 TRBV12-1 NA TGTGCCAGCAGCTTTCTTGAGGGGGGTGGTGTTGGAAACACCATATATTTT CASSFLEGGGVGNTIYF
NA TRBJ2-1 TRBV2 NA TGTGCCAGCAGGCAGGAAGCGGGCGCTCCGGGGTCCTACAATGAGCAGTTCTTC CASRQEAGAPGSYNEQFF
NA TRBJ2-7 TRBV7-9 NA TGTGCCAGCAGCTTCGATGTCGCCTACGAGCAGTACTTC CASSFDVAYEQYF
NA TRBJ2-5 TRBV7-9 NA TGTGCCAGCCGCTCTCGGGGGCCTCAAGAGACCCAGTACTTC CASRSRGPQETQYF
NA TRBJ2-3 TRBV5-4 NA TGTGCCAGCTACTCCCCCACCCGGGGGGCAACAGATACGCAGTATTTT CASYSPTRGATDTQYF
NA TRBJ1-5 TRBV4-2 NA TGTGCCAGCAGCCAAGCGGCGTCCACCGAAAATCAGCCCCAGCATTTT CASSQAASTENQPQHF
NA TRBJ2-7 TRBV9 TRBD1 TGTGCCAGCAGCGTAGGACAGGGTAAATACGAGCAGTACTTC CASSVGQGKYEQYF
NA TRBJ1-4 TRBV18 NA TGTGCCAGCTCGCCAGAGCGAAACCTAATGTACCTGTTTTTT CASSPERNLMYLFF
NA TRBJ2-3 TRBV9 TRBD1 TGTGCCAGCAGCGTAGGACAGGGGCGGGCAGATACGCAGTATTTT CASSVGQGRADTQYF
few TRBJ2-3 TRBV19 NA TGTGCCAGTAGACAGGGTTGGACAGATACGCAGTATTTT CASRQGWTDTQYF
NA TRBJ2-7 TRBV6-6 NA TGTGCCAGCAGTTACCAAAAGGGGGAGCAGTACTTC CASSYQKGEQYF
NA TRBJ2-5 TRBV7-6 NA TGTGCCAGCAGCCTTGTGGGGGGAGAGACCCAGTACTTC CASSLVGGETQYF
NA TRBJ2-2 TRBV6-6 TRBD1 TGTGCCAGCAGTCACCGGGACAGGGGACCATCGGGGGAGCTGTTTTTT CASSHRDRGPSGELFF
NA TRBJ2-3 TRBV6-1 NA TGTGCCAGCAGCGGGGTTACAGATACGCAGTATTTT CASSGVTDTQYF
NA TRBJ1-1 TRBV18 NA TGTGCCAGCTCCCAGAAGGGGGACACTGAAGCTTTCTTT CASSQKGDTEAFF
NA TRBJ2-2 TRBV11-2 NA TGTGCCAGCAGCTTAGATAGTGGGAACACCGGGGAGCTGTTTTTT CASSLDSGNTGELFF
NA TRBJ2-7 TRBV5-1 NA TGCGCCAGCAGCTTGGCCGTGACTAGTTTCGAGCAGTACTTC CASSLAVTSFEQYF
NA TRBJ1-2 TRBV6-5 TRBD1 TGTGCCAGCACCACGGGACAGGGGGTTAACTATGGCTACACCTTC CASTTGQGVNYGYTF
NA TRBJ2-2 TRBV7-9 NA TGTGCCAGCAGCTTAAGCGGATCGAACACCGGGGAGCTGTTTTTT CASSLSGSNTGELFF
NA TRBJ2-3 TRBV6-6 NA TGTGCCAGCAGTCCACCGCGCTTCGGCACAGATACGCAGTATTTT CASSPPRFGTDTQYF
NA TRBJ2-3 TRBV5-1 NA TGCGCCAGCAGCTTGTCTAGCAGGAGCACAGATACGCAGTATTTT CASSLSSRSTDTQYF